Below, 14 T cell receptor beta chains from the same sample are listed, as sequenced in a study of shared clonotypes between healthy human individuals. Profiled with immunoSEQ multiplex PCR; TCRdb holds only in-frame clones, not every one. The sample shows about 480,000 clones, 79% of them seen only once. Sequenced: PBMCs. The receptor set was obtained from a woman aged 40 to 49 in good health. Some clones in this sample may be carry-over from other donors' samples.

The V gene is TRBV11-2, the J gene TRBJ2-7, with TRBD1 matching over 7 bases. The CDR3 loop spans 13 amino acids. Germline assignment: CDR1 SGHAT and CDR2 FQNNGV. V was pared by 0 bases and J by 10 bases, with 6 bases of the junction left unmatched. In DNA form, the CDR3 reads TGTGCCAGCAGCTTAGACCGGCGACAGGGACAGTACTTC. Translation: CASSLDRRQGQYF.

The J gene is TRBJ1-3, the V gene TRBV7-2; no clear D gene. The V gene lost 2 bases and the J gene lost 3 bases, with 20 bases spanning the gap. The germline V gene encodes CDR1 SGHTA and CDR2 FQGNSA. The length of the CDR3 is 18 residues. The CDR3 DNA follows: TGTGCCAGCAGCTTAAGCCCAATGCGGGTAATCCTTGGAAACACCATATATTTT. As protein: CASSLSPMRVILGNTIYF.

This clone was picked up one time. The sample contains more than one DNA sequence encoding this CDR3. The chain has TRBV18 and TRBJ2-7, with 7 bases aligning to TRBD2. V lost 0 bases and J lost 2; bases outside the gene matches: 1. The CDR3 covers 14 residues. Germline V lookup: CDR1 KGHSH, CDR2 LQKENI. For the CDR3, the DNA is TGTGCCAGCTCACCACCGGGAGGGCCCTACGAGCAGTACTTC. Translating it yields CASSPPGGPYEQYF.

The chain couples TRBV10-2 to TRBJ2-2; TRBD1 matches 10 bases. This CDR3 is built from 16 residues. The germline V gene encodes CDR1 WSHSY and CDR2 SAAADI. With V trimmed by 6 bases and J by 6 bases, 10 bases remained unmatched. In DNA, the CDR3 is TGCGCCAGCAGCGAAACCCGGGACAGGGGATCCGGGGAGCTGTTTTTT. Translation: CASSETRDRGSGELFF.

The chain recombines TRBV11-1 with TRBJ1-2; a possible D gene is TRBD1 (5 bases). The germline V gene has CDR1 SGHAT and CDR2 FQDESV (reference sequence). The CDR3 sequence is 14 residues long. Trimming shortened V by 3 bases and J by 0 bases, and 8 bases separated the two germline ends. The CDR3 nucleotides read TGTGCCAGCAGCTTTACAGGAGCTAACTATGGCTACACCTTC. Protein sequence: CASSFTGANYGYTF.

CDR3 region: CASSLQMNTEAFF. In DNA, the CDR3 is TGTGCCAGCAGCCTGCAGATGAACACTGAAGCTTTCTTT. V is TRBV5-8 and J is TRBJ1-1, with D hard to call. The V end was cut by 4 bases, the J end by 0 bases, with 7 bases between. The germline V gene encodes CDR1 SGHTS and CDR2 YDEGEE. The length of the CDR3 is 13 residues.

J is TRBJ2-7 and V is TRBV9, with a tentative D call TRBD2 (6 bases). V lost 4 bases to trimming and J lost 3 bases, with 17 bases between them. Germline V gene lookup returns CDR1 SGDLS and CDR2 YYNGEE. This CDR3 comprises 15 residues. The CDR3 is CASSPRGDLGYEQYF. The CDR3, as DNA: TGTGCCAGCAGCCCCCGCGGGGATCTCGGCTACGAGCAGTACTTC.

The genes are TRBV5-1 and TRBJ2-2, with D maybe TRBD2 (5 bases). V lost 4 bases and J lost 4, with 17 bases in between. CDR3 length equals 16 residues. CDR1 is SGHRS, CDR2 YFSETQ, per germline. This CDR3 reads CASSPSVGAGTGELFF. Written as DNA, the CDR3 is TGCGCCAGCAGCCCCAGTGTGGGAGCCGGCACCGGGGAGCTGTTTTTT.

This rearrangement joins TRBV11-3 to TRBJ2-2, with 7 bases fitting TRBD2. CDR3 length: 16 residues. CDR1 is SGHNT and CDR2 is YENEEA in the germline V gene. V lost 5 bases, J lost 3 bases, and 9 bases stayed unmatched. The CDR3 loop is CASSAPGAGYTGELFF. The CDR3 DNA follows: TGTGCCAGCAGCGCCCCGGGAGCGGGGTACACCGGGGAGCTGTTTTTT.

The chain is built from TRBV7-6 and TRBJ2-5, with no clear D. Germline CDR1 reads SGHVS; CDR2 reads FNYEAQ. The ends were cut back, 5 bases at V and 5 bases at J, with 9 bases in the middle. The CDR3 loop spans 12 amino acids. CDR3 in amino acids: CASSPERETQYF. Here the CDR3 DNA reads TGTGCCAGCAGCCCGGAAAGGGAGACCCAGTACTTC.

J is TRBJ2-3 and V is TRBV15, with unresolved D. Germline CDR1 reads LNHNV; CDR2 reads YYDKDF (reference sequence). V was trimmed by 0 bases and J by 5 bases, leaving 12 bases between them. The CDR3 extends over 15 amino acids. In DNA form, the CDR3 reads TGTGCCACCAGCAGAGATCCGACGGCAGGAGATACGCAGTATTTT. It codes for CATSRDPTAGDTQYF.

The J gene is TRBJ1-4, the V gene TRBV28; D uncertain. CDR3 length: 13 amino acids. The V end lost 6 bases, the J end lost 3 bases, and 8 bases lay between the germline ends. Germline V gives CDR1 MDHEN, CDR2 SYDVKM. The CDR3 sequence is CASRRSPNEKLFF. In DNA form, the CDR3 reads TGTGCCAGCAGAAGGTCACCTAATGAAAAACTGTTTTTT.

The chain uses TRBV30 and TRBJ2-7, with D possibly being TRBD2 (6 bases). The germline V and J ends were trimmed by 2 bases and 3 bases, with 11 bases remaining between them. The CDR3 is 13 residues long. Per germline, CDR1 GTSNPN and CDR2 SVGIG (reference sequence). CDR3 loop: CAWSRGTNYEQYF. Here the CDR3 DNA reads TGTGCCTGGAGTCGGGGGACCAACTACGAGCAGTACTTC.

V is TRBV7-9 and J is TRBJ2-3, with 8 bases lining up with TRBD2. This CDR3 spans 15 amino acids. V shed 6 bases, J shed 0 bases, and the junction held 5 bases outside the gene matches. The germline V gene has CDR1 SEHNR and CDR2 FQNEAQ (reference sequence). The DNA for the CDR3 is TGTGCCAGCAGAAAAACTAGCGGCAGCACAGATACGCAGTATTTT. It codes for CASRKTSGSTDTQYF.